The sequence of this T cell receptor beta chain was determined in a study of low-dose radiotherapy and immunotherapy resistance in tumors. Time point meaning: after trial treatment. Treatment reported: LDRT plus nivolumab, ipilimumab, low-dose cyclophosphamide and aspirin (RACIN trial). Germline lookup yields CDR1 LGHNA and CDR2 YNFKEQ. This CDR3 is built from 12 residues. Deletions cut 1 base from V and 13 bases from J, with 13 bases between. Alpha- and beta-chain coverage of first-strand cDNA came from TRAV- and TRBV-specific primers. Both a constant-region primer and a V-primer adapter served to amplify TCRs across roughly 20 PCR cycles. TCRdb re-called the reads with MiXCR, one entry per CDR3 protein. The sample holds 35,000 to 50,000 distinct CDR3 sequences, less than 25% seen once. This clonotype has ten or more counts.

The clonotype comes from a female donor with ovarian cancer. This chain links TRBV4-2 with TRBJ1-2; D not certain. The sample consisted of PBMCs, taken after low-dose radiotherapy plus immunotherapy. The chain's CDR3 is CASSQASGYPTF. The CDR3 nucleotides are TGTGCCAGCAGCCAAGCGAGCGGGTACCCCACCTTC.